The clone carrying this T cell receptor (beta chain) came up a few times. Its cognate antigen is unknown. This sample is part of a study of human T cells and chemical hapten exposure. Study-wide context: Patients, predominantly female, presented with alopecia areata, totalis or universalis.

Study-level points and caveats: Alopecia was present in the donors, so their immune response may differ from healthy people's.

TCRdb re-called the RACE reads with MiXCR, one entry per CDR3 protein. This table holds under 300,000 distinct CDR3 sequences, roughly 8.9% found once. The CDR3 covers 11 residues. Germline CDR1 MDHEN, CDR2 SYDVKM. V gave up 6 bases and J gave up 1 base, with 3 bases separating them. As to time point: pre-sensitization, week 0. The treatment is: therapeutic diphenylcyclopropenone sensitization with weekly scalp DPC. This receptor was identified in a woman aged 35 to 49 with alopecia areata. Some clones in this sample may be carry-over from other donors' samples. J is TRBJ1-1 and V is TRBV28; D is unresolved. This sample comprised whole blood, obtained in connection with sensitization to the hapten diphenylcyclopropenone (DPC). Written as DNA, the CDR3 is TGTGCCAGCAGGGCGAACACTGAAGCTTTCTTT. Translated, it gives CASRANTEAFF.